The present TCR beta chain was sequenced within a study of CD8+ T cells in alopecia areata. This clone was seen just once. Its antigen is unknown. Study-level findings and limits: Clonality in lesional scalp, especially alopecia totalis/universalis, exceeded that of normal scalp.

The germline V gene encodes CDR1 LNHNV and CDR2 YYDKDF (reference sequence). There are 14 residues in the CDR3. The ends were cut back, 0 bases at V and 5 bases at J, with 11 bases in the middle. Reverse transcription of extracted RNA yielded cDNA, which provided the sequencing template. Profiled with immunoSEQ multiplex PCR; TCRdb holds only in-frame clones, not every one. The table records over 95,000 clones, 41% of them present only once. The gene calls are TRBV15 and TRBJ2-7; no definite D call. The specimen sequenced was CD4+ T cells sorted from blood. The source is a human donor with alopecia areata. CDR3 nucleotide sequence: TGTGCCACCAGCAGAGATAAGTTTATGGACGAGCAGTACTTC. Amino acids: CATSRDKFMDEQYF.